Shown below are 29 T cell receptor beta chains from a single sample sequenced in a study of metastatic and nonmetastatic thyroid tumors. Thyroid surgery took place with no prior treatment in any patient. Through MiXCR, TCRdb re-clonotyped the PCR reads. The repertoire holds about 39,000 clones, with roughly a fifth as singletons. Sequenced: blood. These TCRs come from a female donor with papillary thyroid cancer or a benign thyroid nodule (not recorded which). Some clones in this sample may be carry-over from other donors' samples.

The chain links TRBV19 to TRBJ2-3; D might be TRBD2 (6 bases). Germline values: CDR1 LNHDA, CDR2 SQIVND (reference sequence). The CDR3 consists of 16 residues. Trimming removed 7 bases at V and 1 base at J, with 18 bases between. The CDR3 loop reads CASTPDVLAGTDTQYF. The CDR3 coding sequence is TGTGCCAGTACCCCAGACGTATTAGCGGGCACAGATACGCAGTATTTT.

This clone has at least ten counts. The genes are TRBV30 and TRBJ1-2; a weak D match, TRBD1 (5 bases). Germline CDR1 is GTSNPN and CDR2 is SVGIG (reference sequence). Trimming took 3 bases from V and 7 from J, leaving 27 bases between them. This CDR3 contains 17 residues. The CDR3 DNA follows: TGTGCCTGGAGACCCAAAATCCCGACAGTAAGGGTGGGTGGCTACACCTTC. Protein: CAWRPKIPTVRVGGYTF.

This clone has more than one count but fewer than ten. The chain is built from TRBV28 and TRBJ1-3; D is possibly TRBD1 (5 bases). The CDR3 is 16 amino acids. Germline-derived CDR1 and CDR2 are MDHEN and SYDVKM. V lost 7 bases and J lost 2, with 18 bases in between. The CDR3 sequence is CASKLTGPLTGNTIYF. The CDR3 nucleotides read TGTGCCAGCAAACTCACAGGTCCCTTGACTGGAAACACCATATATTTT. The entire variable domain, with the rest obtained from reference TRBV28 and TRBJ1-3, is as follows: DVKVTQSSRYLVKRTGEKVFLECVQDMDHENMFWYRQDPGLGLRLIYFSYDVKMKEKGDIPEGYSVSREKKERFSLILESASTNQTSMYLCASKLTGPLTGNTIYFGEGSWLTVV.

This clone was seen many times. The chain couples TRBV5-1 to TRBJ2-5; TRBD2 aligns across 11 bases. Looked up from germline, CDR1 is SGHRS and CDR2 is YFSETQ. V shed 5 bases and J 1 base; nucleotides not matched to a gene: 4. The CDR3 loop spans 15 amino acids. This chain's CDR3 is CASRLAGEPQETQYF. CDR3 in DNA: TGCGCCAGCAGACTAGCGGGAGAGCCCCAAGAGACCCAGTACTTC.

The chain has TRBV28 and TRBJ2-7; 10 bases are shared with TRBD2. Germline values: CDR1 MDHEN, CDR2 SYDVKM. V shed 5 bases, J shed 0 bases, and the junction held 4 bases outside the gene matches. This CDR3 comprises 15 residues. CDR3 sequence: CASSVVAGGSYEQYF. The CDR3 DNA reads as TGTGCCAGCAGTGTTGTAGCGGGAGGCTCCTACGAGCAGTACTTC.

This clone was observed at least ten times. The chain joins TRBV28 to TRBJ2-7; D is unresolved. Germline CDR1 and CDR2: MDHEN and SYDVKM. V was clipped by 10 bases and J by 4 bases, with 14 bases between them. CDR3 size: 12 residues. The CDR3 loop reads CATQAYNYEQYF. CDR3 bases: TGTGCCACCCAAGCTTATAATTACGAGCAGTACTTC. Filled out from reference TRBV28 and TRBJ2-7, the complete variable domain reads DVKVTQSSRYLVKRTGEKVFLECVQDMDHENMFWYRQDPGLGLRLIYFSYDVKMKEKGDIPEGYSVSREKKERFSLILESASTNQTSMYLCATQAYNYEQYFGPGTRLTVT.

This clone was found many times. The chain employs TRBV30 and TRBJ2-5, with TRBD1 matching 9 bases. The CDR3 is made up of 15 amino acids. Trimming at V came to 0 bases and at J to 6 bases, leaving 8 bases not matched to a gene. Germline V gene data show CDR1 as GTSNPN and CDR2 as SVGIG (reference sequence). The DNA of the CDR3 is TGTGCCTGGAGTGTGGGGACAGGGTACGTGAAGACCCAGTACTTC. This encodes CAWSVGTGYVKTQYF.

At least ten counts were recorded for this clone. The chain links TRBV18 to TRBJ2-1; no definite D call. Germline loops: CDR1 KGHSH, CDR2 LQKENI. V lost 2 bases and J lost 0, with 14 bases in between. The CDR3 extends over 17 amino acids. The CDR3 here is CASSPWWEQSSYNEQFF. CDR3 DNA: TGTGCCAGCTCACCATGGTGGGAACAGAGCTCCTACAATGAGCAGTTCTTC. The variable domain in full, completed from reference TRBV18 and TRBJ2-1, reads NAGVMQNPRHLVRRRGQEARLRCSPMKGHSHVYWYRQLPEEGLKFMVYLQKENIIDESGMPKERFSAEFPKEGPSILRIQQVVRGDSAAYFCASSPWWEQSSYNEQFFGPGTRLTVL.

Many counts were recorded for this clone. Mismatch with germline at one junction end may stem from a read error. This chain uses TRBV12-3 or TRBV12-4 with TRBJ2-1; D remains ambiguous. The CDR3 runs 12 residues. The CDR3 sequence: CASSAPGLIASF. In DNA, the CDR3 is TGTGCCAGCAGCGCACCCGGGCTAATAGCCTCCTTC.

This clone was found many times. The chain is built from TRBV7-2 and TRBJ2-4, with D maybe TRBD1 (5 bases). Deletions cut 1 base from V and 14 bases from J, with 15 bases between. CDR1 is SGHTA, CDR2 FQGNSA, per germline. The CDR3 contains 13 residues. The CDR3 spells CASSLDVDSSKYF. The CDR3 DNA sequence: TGTGCCAGCAGCTTAGACGTAGACAGTTCTAAGTACTTC. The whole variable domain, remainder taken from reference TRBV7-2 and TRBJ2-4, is GAGVSQSPSNKVTEKGKDVELRCDPISGHTALYWYRQSLGQGLEFLIYFQGNSAPDKSGLPSDRFSAERTGGSVSTLTIQRTQQEDSAVYLCASSLDVDSSKYFGAGTRLSVL.

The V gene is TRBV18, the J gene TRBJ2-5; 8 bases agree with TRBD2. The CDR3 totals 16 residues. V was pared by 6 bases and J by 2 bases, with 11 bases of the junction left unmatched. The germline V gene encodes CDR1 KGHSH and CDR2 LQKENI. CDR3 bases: TGTGCCAGCTCGCCAGGGACTAGTGATTTGCAAGAGACCCAGTACTTC. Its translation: CASSPGTSDLQETQYF.

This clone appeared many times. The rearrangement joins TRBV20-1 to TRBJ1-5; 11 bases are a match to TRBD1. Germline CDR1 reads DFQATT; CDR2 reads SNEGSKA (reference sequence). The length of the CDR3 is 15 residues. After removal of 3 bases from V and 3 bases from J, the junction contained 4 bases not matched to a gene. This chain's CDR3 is CSASSGQGDNQPQHF. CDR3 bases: TGCAGTGCTAGTTCGGGACAGGGGGACAATCAGCCCCAGCATTTT.

CDR3 amino acids: CASSPGVKTGELFF. CDR3 bases: TGTGCCAGCAGCCCAGGGGTGAAAACCGGGGAGCTGTTTTTT. This chain connects TRBV7-9 to TRBJ2-2; the D gene is possibly TRBD1 (6 bases). This CDR3 spans 14 amino acids. Deletions cut 5 bases from V and 5 bases from J, with 12 bases between. From germline, CDR1 is SEHNR and CDR2 FQNEAQ (reference sequence).

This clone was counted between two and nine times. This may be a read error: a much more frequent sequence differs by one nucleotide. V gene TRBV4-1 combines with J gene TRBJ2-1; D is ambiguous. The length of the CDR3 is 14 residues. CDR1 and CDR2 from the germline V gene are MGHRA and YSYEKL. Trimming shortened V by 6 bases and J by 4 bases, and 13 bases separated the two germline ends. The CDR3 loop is CASRDPVKYNEQFF. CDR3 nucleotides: TGCGCCAGCAGGGACCCAGTCAAGTACAATGAGCAGTTCTTC.

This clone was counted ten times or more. The CDR3 sequence: CASSLAIGPQNILTF. In nucleotides, the CDR3 is TGTGCCAGCAGCTTGGCCATTGGTCCCCAGAACATCCTGACTTTC. The chain couples TRBV5-5 to TRBJ2-6; D is unclear. V lost 0 bases, J lost 14 bases, and 18 bases lay in between. The CDR3 is 15 amino acids. Germline loops: CDR1 SGHKS, CDR2 YYEKEE (reference sequence).

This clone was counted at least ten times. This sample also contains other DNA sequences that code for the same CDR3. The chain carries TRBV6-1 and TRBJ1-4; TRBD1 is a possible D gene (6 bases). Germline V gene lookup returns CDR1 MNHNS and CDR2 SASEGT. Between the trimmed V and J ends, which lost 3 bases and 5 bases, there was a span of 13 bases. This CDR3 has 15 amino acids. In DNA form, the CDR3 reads TGTGCCAGCAGTGAGGGCGGGGGCCTAAATGAAAAACTGTTTTTT. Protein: CASSEGGGLNEKLFF.

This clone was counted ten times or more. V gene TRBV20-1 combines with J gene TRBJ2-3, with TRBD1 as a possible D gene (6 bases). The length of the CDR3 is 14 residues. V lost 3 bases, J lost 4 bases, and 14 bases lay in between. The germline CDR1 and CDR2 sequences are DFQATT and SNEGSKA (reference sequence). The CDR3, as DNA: TGCAGTGCTAGTCCCCAGGGGTGGTCAGATACGCAGTATTTT. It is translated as CSASPQGWSDTQYF.

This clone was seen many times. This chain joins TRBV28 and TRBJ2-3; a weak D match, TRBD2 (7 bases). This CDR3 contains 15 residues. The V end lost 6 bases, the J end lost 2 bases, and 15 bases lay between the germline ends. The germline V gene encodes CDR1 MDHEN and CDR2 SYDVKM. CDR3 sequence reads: CASRPGGSLTDTQYF. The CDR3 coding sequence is TGTGCCAGCAGACCGGGGGGCTCCCTCACAGATACGCAGTATTTT. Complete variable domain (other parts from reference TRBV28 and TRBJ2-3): DVKVTQSSRYLVKRTGEKVFLECVQDMDHENMFWYRQDPGLGLRLIYFSYDVKMKEKGDIPEGYSVSREKKERFSLILESASTNQTSMYLCASRPGGSLTDTQYFGPGTRLTVL.

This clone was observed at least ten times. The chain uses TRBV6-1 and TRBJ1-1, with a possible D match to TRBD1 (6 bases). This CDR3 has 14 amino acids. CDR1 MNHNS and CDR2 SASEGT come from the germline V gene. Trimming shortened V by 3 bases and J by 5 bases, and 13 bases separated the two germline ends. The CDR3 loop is CASSEEGVGTEAFF. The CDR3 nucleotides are TGTGCCAGCAGTGAGGAGGGGGTTGGGACTGAAGCTTTCTTT.

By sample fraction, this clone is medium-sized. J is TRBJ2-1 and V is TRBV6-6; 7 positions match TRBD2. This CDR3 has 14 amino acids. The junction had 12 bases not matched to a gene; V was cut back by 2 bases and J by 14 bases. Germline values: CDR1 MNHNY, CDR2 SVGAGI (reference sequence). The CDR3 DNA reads TGTGCCAGCAGTTACGCTGCAGGTGTGGGGGGGGAGTTCTTC. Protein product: CASSYAAGVGGEFF.

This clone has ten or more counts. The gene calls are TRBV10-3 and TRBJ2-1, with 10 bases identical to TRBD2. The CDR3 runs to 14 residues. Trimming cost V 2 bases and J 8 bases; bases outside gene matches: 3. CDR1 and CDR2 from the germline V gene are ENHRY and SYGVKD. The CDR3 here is CAISEASGSDEQFF. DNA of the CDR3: TGTGCCATCAGTGAGGCTAGCGGGAGCGATGAGCAGTTCTTC.

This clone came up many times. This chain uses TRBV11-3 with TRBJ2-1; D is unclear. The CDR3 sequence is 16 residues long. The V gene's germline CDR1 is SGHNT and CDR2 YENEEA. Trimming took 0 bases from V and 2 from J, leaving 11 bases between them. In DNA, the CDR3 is TGTGCCAGCAGCTTAGAGGTCTCCCGAGCCTACAATGAGCAGTTCTTC. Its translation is CASSLEVSRAYNEQFF.

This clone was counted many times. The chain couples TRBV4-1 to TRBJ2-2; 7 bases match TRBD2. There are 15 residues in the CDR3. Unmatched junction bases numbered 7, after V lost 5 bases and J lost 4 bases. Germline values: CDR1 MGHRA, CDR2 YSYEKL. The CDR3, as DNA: TGCGCCAGCAGCGCGACTAGCTCAGTCACCGGGGAGCTGTTTTTT. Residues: CASSATSSVTGELFF.

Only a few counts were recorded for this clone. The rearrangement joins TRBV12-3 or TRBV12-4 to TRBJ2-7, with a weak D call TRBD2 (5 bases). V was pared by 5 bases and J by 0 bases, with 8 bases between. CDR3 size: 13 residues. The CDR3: CASSSTSSYEQYF. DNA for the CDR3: TGTGCCAGCAGTAGTACTAGCTCCTACGAGCAGTACTTC.

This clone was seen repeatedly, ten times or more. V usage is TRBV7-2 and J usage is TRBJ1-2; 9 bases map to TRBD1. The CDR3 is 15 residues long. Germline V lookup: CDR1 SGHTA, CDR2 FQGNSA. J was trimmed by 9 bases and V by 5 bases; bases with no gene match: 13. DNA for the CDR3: TGTGCCAGCAGCCGACGGGACAGGGACCTCCATCGCTACACCTTC. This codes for CASSRRDRDLHRYTF.

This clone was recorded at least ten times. The chain's CDR3 is CASSEWTGDYGYTF. In DNA form, the CDR3 reads TGTGCCAGCAGTGAATGGACAGGGGACTATGGCTACACCTTC. The rearrangement joins TRBV6-1 to TRBJ1-2, with 9 positions matching TRBD1. This CDR3 has 14 amino acids. Germline V gives CDR1 MNHNS, CDR2 SASEGT. The J segment lost 3 bases and the V segment lost 2 bases, leaving 1 base of the junction unmatched.

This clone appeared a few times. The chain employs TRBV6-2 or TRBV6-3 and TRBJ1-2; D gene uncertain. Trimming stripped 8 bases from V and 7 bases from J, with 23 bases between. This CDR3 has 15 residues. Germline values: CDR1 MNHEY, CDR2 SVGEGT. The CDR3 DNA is TGTGCCAGCGTCGATGGATCGTCTAGACGGGGTGGCTACACCTTC. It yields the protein CASVDGSSRRGGYTF.

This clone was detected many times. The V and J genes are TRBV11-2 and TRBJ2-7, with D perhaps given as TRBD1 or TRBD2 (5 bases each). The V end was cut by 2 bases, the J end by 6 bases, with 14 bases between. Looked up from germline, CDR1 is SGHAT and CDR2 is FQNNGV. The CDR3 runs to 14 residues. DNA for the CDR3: TGTGCCAGCAGCTTAATCCCACTGAGGGGCGAGCAGTACTTC. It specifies CASSLIPLRGEQYF.

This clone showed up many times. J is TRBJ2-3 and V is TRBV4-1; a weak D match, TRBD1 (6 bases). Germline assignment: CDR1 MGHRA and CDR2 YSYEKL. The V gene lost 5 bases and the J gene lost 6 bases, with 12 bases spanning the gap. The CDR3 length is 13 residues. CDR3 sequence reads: CASSEQTGDTQYF. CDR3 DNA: TGCGCCAGCAGCGAACAAACAGGGGATACGCAGTATTTT.